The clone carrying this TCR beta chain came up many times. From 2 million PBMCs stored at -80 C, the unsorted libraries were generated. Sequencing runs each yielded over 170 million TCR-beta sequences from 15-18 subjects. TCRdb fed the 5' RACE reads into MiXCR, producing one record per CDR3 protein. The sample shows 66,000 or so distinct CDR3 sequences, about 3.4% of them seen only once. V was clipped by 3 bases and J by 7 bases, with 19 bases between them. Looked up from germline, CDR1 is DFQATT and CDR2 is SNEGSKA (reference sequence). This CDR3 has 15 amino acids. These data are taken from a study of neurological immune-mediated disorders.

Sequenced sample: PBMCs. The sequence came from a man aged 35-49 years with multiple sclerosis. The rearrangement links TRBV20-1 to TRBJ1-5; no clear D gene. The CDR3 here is CSASLLRTDPQPQHF. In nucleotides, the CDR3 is TGCAGTGCTAGCCTCCTCAGGACTGACCCCCAGCCCCAGCATTTT.